The 10 T cell receptor beta chains listed next were all sequenced from one sample in a study of blood T cell repertoires in COVID-19. The data were produced by immunoSEQ multiplex PCR, yet TCRdb's version contains in-frame clones alone and is incomplete. Of under 250,000 clones in the sample, approximately 90% were seen once. The specimen sequenced was PBMCs or T cells enriched from blood (not recorded which). The receptors originated from a woman between 18 and 29 years old in a cohort exposed to, infected with or recovered from COVID-19 (not recorded which).

This clone was found a few times. V and J are TRBV4-1 and TRBJ2-2; TRBD1 is a possible D gene (5 bases). This CDR3 comprises 17 residues. CDR1 and CDR2 from the germline V gene are MGHRA and YSYEKL. The V end was cut by 1 base, the J end by 7 bases, with 19 bases between. The CDR3 spells CASSQANMGLGHGELFF. For the CDR3, the DNA is TGCGCCAGCAGCCAAGCCAACATGGGGCTAGGTCACGGGGAGCTGTTTTTT.

This sequence joins TRBV6-5 and TRBJ1-1; D remains unclear. Per germline, CDR1 MNHEY and CDR2 SVGAGI. The germline V and J ends were trimmed by 8 bases and 0 bases, with 16 bases remaining between them. This CDR3 has 15 amino acids. CDR3 protein: CASYATGLVNTEAFF. The CDR3, as DNA: TGTGCCAGCTATGCCACGGGGTTGGTGAACACTGAAGCTTTCTTT.

This clone appeared a single time. J is TRBJ2-1 and V is TRBV11-2; maybe TRBD2 (5 bases). The V and J ends lost 3 bases and 0 bases respectively, with 9 bases between them. Germline CDR1 and CDR2: SGHAT and FQNNGV. The CDR3 has 15 amino acids. The chain's CDR3 is CASSFLEDSYNEQFF. The DNA for the CDR3 is TGTGCCAGCAGCTTCCTGGAGGACTCCTACAATGAGCAGTTCTTC.

This sequence joins TRBV24-1 and TRBJ2-5; a possible D gene is TRBD1 (6 bases). Germline V gene sequence: CDR1 KGHDR, CDR2 SFDVKD. This CDR3 is built from 16 residues. V dropped 4 bases and J dropped 4 bases, with 18 bases sitting between them. The CDR3 nucleotides are TGTGCCACCAGTGACCCCACTACGACAGGAGGAGAGACCCAGTACTTC. It is translated as CATSDPTTTGGETQYF.

The table lists this clone with a count of one. CDR3 bases: TGTGCCAGCTCATCCGGGACAGGGTCCAATCAGCCCCAGCATTTT. It encodes CASSSGTGSNQPQHF. The chain recombines TRBV18 with TRBJ1-5; 9 nucleotides match TRBD1. Per germline, CDR1 KGHSH and CDR2 LQKENI. The trim removed 5 bases at V and 3 bases at J, leaving 5 bases unmatched. The CDR3 is 15 residues long.

The chain couples TRBV6-5 to TRBJ1-5; 7 nucleotides agree with TRBD1. With V trimmed by 7 bases and J by 4 bases, 10 bases remained unmatched. The CDR3 length is 15 residues. Germline loops: CDR1 MNHEY, CDR2 SVGAGI. The CDR3, as DNA: TGTGCCAGCAAATGGGACACAGGGGCTAATCAGCCCCAGCATTTT. The encoded protein is CASKWDTGANQPQHF.

V and J are TRBV29-1 and TRBJ1-5; TRBD1 might be the D (6 bases). Per the germline V gene, CDR1 is SQVTM and CDR2 is ANQGSEA. This CDR3 is 12 amino acids long. The ends were cut back, 8 bases at V and 6 bases at J, with 14 bases in the middle. The CDR3 loop is CSPIRGGQPQHF. In nucleotides, the CDR3 is TGCAGCCCAATAAGGGGGGGTCAGCCCCAGCATTTT.

The chain recombines TRBV5-1 with TRBJ2-1, with TRBD2 matching 10 bases. Trimming at V came to 5 bases and at J to 1 base, leaving 3 bases not matched to a gene. Germline V gene data show CDR1 as SGHRS and CDR2 as YFSETQ. The CDR3 has 15 amino acids. The CDR3 DNA is TGCGCCAGCAGGGTTAGCGGGGGGTCCTACAATGAGCAGTTCTTC. Amino acids: CASRVSGGSYNEQFF. Filled out from reference TRBV5-1 and TRBJ2-1, the complete variable domain reads KAGVTQTPRYLIKTRGQQVTLSCSPISGHRSVSWYQQTPGQGLQFLFEYFSETQRNKGNFPGRFSGRQFSNSRSEMNVSTLELGDSALYLCASRVSGGSYNEQFFGPGTRLTVL.

The genes are TRBV9 and TRBJ2-2; tentatively, D is TRBD1 (6 bases). The CDR3 runs 15 residues. CDR1 and CDR2 (germline): SGDLS, YYNGEE. Trimming took 3 bases from V and 2 from J, leaving 11 bases between them. CDR3 sequence (DNA): TGTGCCAGCAGCGCACGGGACACCAACACCGGGGAGCTGTTTTTT. Its translation is CASSARDTNTGELFF.

The genes are TRBV6-6 and TRBJ2-1; 9 nucleotides match TRBD2. The germline gives CDR1 MNHNY, CDR2 SVGAGI (reference sequence). The CDR3 covers 15 residues. V dropped 2 bases and J dropped 3; count of bases not matched to a gene: 2. DNA of the CDR3: TGTGCCAGCAGTTACATAGCGGGGGTCTACAATGAGCAGTTCTTC. Translation gives CASSYIAGVYNEQFF.